These T cell receptor beta chains were read from a single sample in a study of blood T cell repertoires in COVID-19. Assay used: immunoSEQ multiplex PCR; TCRdb lists only in-frame clones, some missing. The sample includes 250,000 to 350,000 clones, approximately 90% seen only once; the top ten take around 9.3%. Sequencing input: PBMCs or T cells enriched from blood (not recorded which). The origin of the receptors is a woman younger than 30 who had recovered from COVID-19. CDR3s include the opening cysteine and the closing phenylalanine or tryptophan. The D gene is left open where the match is weak. The size entry is marked missing in some rows and otherwise reads once, few, many or a size class.

-	-	TRBV29-1	TRBJ1-2	CSGGQTVATDGYTF	TGCAGCGGTGGCCAGACGGTAGCAACGGATGGCTACACCTTC
-	-	TRBV6-5	TRBJ2-7	CASLLAGSSYEQYF	TGTGCCAGCCTCCTTGCGGGAAGCTCCTACGAGCAGTACTTC
-	TRBD1	TRBV7-2	TRBJ1-5	CASSLAGTGENQPQHF	TGTGCCAGCAGCTTAGCAGGGACAGGGGAAAATCAGCCCCAGCATTTT
-	-	TRBV11-2	TRBJ1-6	CASSLDSSYNSPLHF	TGTGCCAGCAGCTTAGACAGCTCCTATAATTCACCCCTCCACTTT
-	-	TRBV7-3	TRBJ1-1	CASSLNPGFVSEAFF	TGTGCCAGCAGCTTAAACCCGGGTTTTGTTTCGGAGGCTTTCTTT
few	-	TRBV2	TRBJ1-1	CASILGGQGEAFF	TGTGCCAGCATCCTCGGGGGGCAGGGTGAAGCTTTCTTT
once	-	TRBV7-8	TRBJ1-2	CASSLQGTYGYTF	TGTGCCAGCAGCTTACAGGGTACCTATGGCTACACCTTC
-	-	TRBV12-3/TRBV12-4	TRBJ1-1	CASSVLEVSAAFF	TGTGCCAGCAGTGTCCTGGAGGTTTCTGCAGCTTTCTTT
-	TRBD1	TRBV9	TRBJ2-5	CASSVDPGQGGETQYF	TGTGCCAGCAGCGTAGATCCGGGACAGGGGGGAGAGACCCAGTACTTC
-	-	TRBV4-2	TRBJ2-5	CASSQEGGAETQYF	TGTGCCAGCAGCCAAGAGGGGGGGGCTGAGACCCAGTACTTC
-	-	TRBV11-3	TRBJ2-1	CASSLDRDLSSYNEQFF	TGTGCCAGCAGCTTAGACAGAGACTTGAGCTCCTACAATGAGCAGTTCTTC
-	-	TRBV18	TRBJ2-5	CASSPPGARETQYF	TGTGCCAGCTCACCACCGGGGGCCCGAGAGACCCAGTACTTC
-	-	TRBV5-4	TRBJ2-7	CASSFGTRAYEQYF	TGTGCCAGCAGCTTCGGGACACGAGCCTACGAGCAGTACTTC
many	-	TRBV6-2/TRBV6-3	TRBJ2-2	CASSSGETTGELFF	TGTGCCAGCAGTAGCGGAGAGACCACCGGGGAGCTGTTTTTT
-	-	TRBV5-1	TRBJ1-1	CASSLGQGHGMNTEAFF	TGCGCCAGCAGCTTGGGGCAGGGGCACGGAATGAACACTGAAGCTTTCTTT
-	TRBD2	TRBV11-2	TRBJ2-7	CASSPSGKYEQYF	TGTGCCAGCAGCCCTAGCGGAAAATACGAGCAGTACTTC
-	TRBD1	TRBV19	TRBJ1-1	CASSMDRRQTEAFF	TGTGCCAGTAGTATGGACAGGAGACAAACTGAAGCTTTCTTT
-	TRBD2	TRBV9	TRBJ2-3	CASSVGAGGFPDTQYF	TGTGCCAGCAGCGTAGGGGCGGGAGGCTTTCCCGATACGCAGTATTTT
-	TRBD1	TRBV11-2	TRBJ1-4	CASSLRGAGGEKLFF	TGTGCCAGCAGCCTTAGAGGGGCAGGGGGGGAAAAACTGTTTTTT
-	TRBD1	TRBV5-1	TRBJ2-1	CASDNRQGAGNEQFF	TGCGCCAGCGACAATAGACAGGGGGCGGGTAATGAGCAGTTCTTC
-	TRBD2	TRBV9	TRBJ2-1	CASSVGLAGGPGEQFF	TGTGCCAGCAGCGTAGGACTAGCGGGGGGGCCGGGTGAGCAGTTCTTC
-	TRBD1	TRBV7-9	TRBJ1-1	CASSRTGGEAFF	TGTGCCAGCAGCCGGACAGGGGGGGAAGCTTTCTTT
-	TRBD1	TRBV18	TRBJ2-7	CASSPLLSLTGTGLYEQYF	TGTGCCAGCTCACCGCTACTCAGCCTGACCGGGACAGGGCTCTACGAGCAGTACTTC
-	-	TRBV6-5	TRBJ1-2	CASSQTPQGFDGYTF	TGTGCCAGCAGTCAAACACCCCAGGGATTCGATGGCTACACCTTC
-	-	TRBV29-1	TRBJ2-7	CSVEGPVVGEQYF	TGCAGCGTGGAGGGGCCAGTGGTGGGGGAGCAGTACTTC
-	TRBD2	TRBV7-2	TRBJ2-1	CASSLSGIYNEQFF	TGTGCCAGCAGCTTAAGCGGGATCTACAATGAGCAGTTCTTC
-	TRBD2	TRBV5-1	TRBJ2-2	CASSFRGGANTGELFF	TGCGCCAGCAGCTTTCGCGGGGGGGCCAACACCGGGGAGCTGTTTTTT
-	TRBD2	TRBV4-3	TRBJ2-3	CASSQELAGERTQYF	TGCGCCAGCAGCCAAGAACTAGCGGGAGAAAGGACGCAGTATTTT
-	-	TRBV7-2	TRBJ1-1	CASSFQVTLNTEAFF	TGTGCCAGCAGCTTTCAGGTAACCTTGAACACTGAAGCTTTCTTT
-	TRBD2	TRBV6-2/TRBV6-3	TRBJ2-3	CASSSRLAGATDTQYF	TGTGCCAGCAGTTCTCGACTAGCGGGGGCCACAGATACGCAGTATTTT
-	-	TRBV6-5	TRBJ1-5	CASSQRQANQPQHF	TGTGCCAGCAGTCAACGACAGGCCAATCAGCCCCAGCATTTT
-	TRBD1	TRBV19	TRBJ1-1	CASSISGTGTLDPEAFF	TGTGCCAGTAGTATTAGTGGGACAGGGACATTAGACCCTGAAGCTTTCTTT
-	-	TRBV15	TRBJ1-2	CATSSTIYITTGYTF	TGTGCCACCAGCAGTACTATTTATATTACGACGGGCTACACCTTC
-	TRBD2	TRBV28	TRBJ2-5	CASSDTSGPRETQYF	TGTGCCAGCAGTGATACTAGCGGGCCCAGAGAGACCCAGTACTTC
-	TRBD2	TRBV6-2/TRBV6-3	TRBJ2-3	CASSYPLAAEGTDTQYF	TGTGCCAGCAGTTACCCTCTAGCGGCCGAGGGAACAGATACGCAGTATTTT
-	TRBD2	TRBV9	TRBJ2-1	CASSKQGTSGGSQFF	TGTGCCAGCAGCAAACAGGGGACTAGCGGGGGATCGCAGTTCTTC
-	-	TRBV14	TRBJ2-2	CASSRERLAGELFF	TGTGCCAGCAGCCGAGAAAGGCTAGCAGGGGAGCTGTTTTTT
once	-	TRBV19	TRBJ2-2	CASSTRTGLNTGELFF	TGTGCCAGTAGTACGCGGACAGGACTAAACACCGGGGAGCTGTTTTTT
-	-	TRBV6-5	TRBJ1-3	CASSYGQGRGNTIYF	TGTGCCAGCAGTTACGGGCAAGGAAGAGGAAACACCATATATTTT
-	-	TRBV6-2/TRBV6-3	TRBJ1-1	CASSYTLTRSTEAFF	TGTGCCAGCAGTTACACACTGACTAGGAGCACTGAAGCTTTCTTT
-	-	TRBV9	TRBJ1-4	CASSEGGNEKLFF	TGTGCCAGCAGCGAGGGAGGTAATGAAAAACTGTTTTTT
-	-	TRBV28	TRBJ1-1	CASQGDGTEAFF	TGTGCCAGCCAAGGAGACGGCACTGAAGCTTTCTTT
once	-	TRBV9	TRBJ2-1	CASSENSGGSYNEQFF	TGTGCCAGCAGCGAGAACTCCGGGGGCTCCTACAATGAGCAGTTCTTC
-	-	TRBV28	TRBJ2-7	CASGGGPYEQYF	TGTGCCAGTGGGGGGGGCCCCTACGAGCAGTACTTC
-	TRBD1	TRBV11-3	TRBJ2-2	CASSYAGQGAGELFF	TGTGCCAGCAGCTACGCGGGACAGGGGGCCGGGGAGCTGTTTTTT
few	-	TRBV3-1/TRBV3-2	TRBJ1-5	CASSQVWTDSNQPQHF	TGTGCCAGCAGCCAAGTGTGGACAGATAGCAATCAGCCCCAGCATTTT
-	-	TRBV4-2	TRBJ1-1	CASSQVPWTLKRAFF	TGTGCCAGCAGCCAAGTCCCTTGGACTCTGAAGAGGGCTTTCTTT
-	TRBD1	TRBV5-1	TRBJ2-5	CASSRTGGGIGETQYF	TGCGCCAGCAGCAGGACAGGGGGCGGGATCGGAGAGACCCAGTACTTC
-	-	TRBV14	TRBJ1-4	CASSQGLLAIGGKLFF	TGTGCCAGCAGCCAAGGCCTCCTAGCCATCGGGGGAAAACTGTTTTTT
-	-	TRBV28	TRBJ1-1	CASSYAGLNTEAFF	TGTGCCAGCAGTTACGCAGGGCTGAACACTGAAGCTTTCTTT
few	TRBD1	TRBV7-8	TRBJ2-7	CASSRPGTAVYEQYF	TGTGCCAGCAGCCGCCCGGGGACAGCAGTCTACGAGCAGTACTTC
many	-	TRBV11-2	TRBJ1-1	CASSEALSAGNTEAFF	TGTGCCAGCAGCGAAGCGCTGTCGGCCGGGAACACCGAAGCTTTCTTT
-	-	TRBV11-2	TRBJ1-1	CASSLSWGGAFF	TGTGCCAGCAGCTTGTCCTGGGGAGGAGCTTTCTTT
-	-	TRBV5-5	TRBJ2-5	CASSEMTTSQETQYF	TGTGCCAGCAGCGAAATGACTACGAGCCAAGAGACCCAGTACTTC
once	TRBD2	TRBV6-5	TRBJ2-7	CASSPTSAGLVEQYF	TGTGCCAGCAGTCCTACTAGCGCCGGGCTGGTGGAGCAGTACTTC
-	-	TRBV21-1	TRBJ2-7	CASSGKASSTHEQYF	TGTGCCAGCAGCGGGAAGGCTAGCTCTACCCACGAGCAGTACTTC
once	TRBD2	TRBV9	TRBJ2-7	CASSPRFSGGKQYF	TGTGCCAGCAGCCCCCGTTTTAGCGGGGGCAAGCAGTACTTC
few	-	TRBV28	TRBJ2-7	CASSFTSRDFTYEQYF	TGTGCCAGCAGTTTCACCTCGAGGGACTTCACCTACGAGCAGTACTTC
-	TRBD1	TRBV7-3	TRBJ1-1	CARGQGANTEAFF	TGTGCCAGGGGTCAGGGGGCCAACACTGAAGCTTTCTTT
-	-	TRBV11-2	TRBJ2-7	CASSRDSLPSYEQYF	TGTGCCAGCAGCCGAGACAGTCTCCCCTCCTACGAGCAGTACTTC